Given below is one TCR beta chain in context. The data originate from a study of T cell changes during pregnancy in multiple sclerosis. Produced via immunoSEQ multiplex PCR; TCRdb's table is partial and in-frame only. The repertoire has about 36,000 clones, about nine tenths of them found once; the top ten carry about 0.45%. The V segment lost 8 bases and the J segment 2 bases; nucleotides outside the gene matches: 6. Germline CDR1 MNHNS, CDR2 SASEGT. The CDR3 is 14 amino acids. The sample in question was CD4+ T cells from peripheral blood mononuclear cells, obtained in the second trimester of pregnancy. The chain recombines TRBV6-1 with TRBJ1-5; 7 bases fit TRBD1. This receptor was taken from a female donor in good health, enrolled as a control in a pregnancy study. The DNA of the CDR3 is TGTGCCAGCTTTGGACAGGCAGGCAATCAGCCCCAGCATTTT. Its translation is CASFGQAGNQPQHF.